A single TCR beta chain is shown here with its context. Its specific antigen is unknown. No much larger clone is present one base from it, and per-base qualities are unavailable. Enrollment in ICON was initiated in April 2016, and the last patient was enrolled in late 2018. A subcohort of some 80 patients provided fresh tumor and matched uninvolved tissue for in-depth immune analyses, with TCR sequencing among those analyses. DNA isolated from bulk tissue, without cell sorting, was used for TCR sequencing. From a lookup of the germline V gene, CDR1 and CDR2 are SGHRS and YFSETQ. Trimming removed 5 bases from V and 7 bases from J; the gene matches leave 9 bases unexplained. The CDR3 numbers 14 residues from cysteine through phenylalanine. CDR3 DNA is the only sequence kept; it has 42 bases, read in frame from the first base. TCR sequencing with the immunoSEQ assay provided the T-cell fraction in tumor and uninvolved lung tissue. As for the original processing: To analyze survival, patients were divided into a high T-cell fraction group (upper tertile) and a low T-cell fraction group (lower two tertiles), and the two groups were compared using a log-rank test. A signed-rank test was used to test differences in T-cell fraction between paired tumor and uninvolved lung samples. Sourced from immuneACCESS, this table was stored by TCRdb with only in-frame sequences that have V and J called. A share of the clones is absent; for the studies checked, an unresolved V gene accounts for under half, and the remainder has no known explanation. The D gene and trimming were derived from the DNA, and the V and J assignments and clone size from that table. Here the sample has over 10,000 clones; under 80% occur a single time. Roughly 4.5% of the sample is taken by the ten largest.

The sample is drawn from a study of tumor-infiltrating lymphocytes in localized non-small cell lung cancer (dated by TCRdb to the early 2020s). Notes on the research overall: Several histologies were represented in the cohort, which also included both smokers and never-smokers as well as patients whose samples were collected after neoadjuvant chemotherapy. Each patient contributed resected tumor tissue and uninvolved lung tissue from the same patient, described as non-adjacent to the tumor. Alongside flow cytometry, multiplex immunofluorescence, RNA-seq, exome sequencing and proteomics, TCR sequencing was applied to the same patients as one of several integrated assays. The overall ICON cohort comprised 150 surgical patients with localized non-small cell lung cancer whose tumors were resected. For 55 patients, immunoSEQ T-cell fraction was compared between paired tumor and uninvolved lung. Study-level results and caveats: TCR-derived T-cell fraction did not differ between the flow cytometry-defined immunotypes IM1 (good prognosis) and IM2 (poor prognosis). Assay coverage varied across patients depending on available tissue quantity, so only a subset of the cohort had TCR sequencing. Because different assays used different pieces of the same tissue, intratumor heterogeneity could not be separated from technical variation. No association of tumor T-cell fraction from TCR sequencing with recurrence-free survival was found (p = 0.61). Higher T cell infiltration in tumors than in uninvolved lung tissue was supported by TCRbeta sequencing, consistent with immunofluorescence CD3 counts.

The material sequenced was lung tumor tissue. The chain is made from TRBV5-1 and TRBJ2-1; TRBD2 aligns with 7 central bases. The TCR originated in a human donor with non-small cell lung cancer. Here the CDR3 is given as CASSGTGGVNEQFF. The bases read TGCGCCAGCAGTGGTACGGGGGGTGTGAATGAGCAGTTCTTC.